The 26 T cell receptor beta chains below all came from one sample that was sequenced in a study of cytomegalovirus exposure and HLA in healthy donors. The PCR employed 60 Vbeta primers together with 13 Jbeta primers. Method: immunoSEQ multiplex PCR; TCRdb's copy keeps in-frame clones and lacks some. The sample contains roughly 150,000 clones, about 81% of which appear only once. Sequences were obtained from PBMCs. The receptors here all came from a woman between 18 and 29 years old in good health and CMV-seronegative.

The V call is TRBV28, the J call TRBJ2-7, with D perhaps matching TRBD1 (6 bases). Per the germline V gene, CDR1 is MDHEN and CDR2 is SYDVKM. Deletions cut 10 bases from V and 0 bases from J, with 13 bases between. The CDR3 is 13 residues long. The CDR3, as DNA: TGTGCCACCTGGACAGCCAACTCCTACGAGCAGTACTTC. Protein sequence: CATWTANSYEQYF.

A few counts support this clone. The chain recombines TRBV11-2 with TRBJ1-6; no definite D call. Germline CDR1 is SGHAT and CDR2 is FQNNGV. The V end lost 3 bases, the J end lost 6 bases, and 9 bases lay between the germline ends. The CDR3 extends over 14 amino acids. The DNA for the CDR3 is TGTGCCAGCAGCTTTAACGGGGTTAATTCACCCCTCCACTTT. Residues: CASSFNGVNSPLHF.

The J gene is TRBJ1-6, the V gene TRBV6-1; possible D gene TRBD1, 6 bases. The CDR3 loop spans 18 amino acids. Trimming pared 1 base from V and 0 bases from J, leaving 13 bases between. Germline CDR1 is MNHNS and CDR2 is SASEGT. CDR3 in DNA: TGTGCCAGCAGTGAAGAAACAAGGGGGAGCTCCTATAATTCACCCCTCCACTTT. This gives the protein CASSEETRGSSYNSPLHF.

The chain carries TRBV5-1 and TRBJ2-1; 11 positions match TRBD2. The J segment lost 5 bases and the V segment lost 0 bases, leaving 4 bases of the junction unmatched. This CDR3 comprises 16 residues. Per germline, CDR1 SGHRS and CDR2 YFSETQ. As DNA, the CDR3 is TGCGCCAGCAGCTTGGGTCTAGCGGGGGGTGACAATGAGCAGTTCTTC. It translates to CASSLGLAGGDNEQFF.

CDR3 sequence: CATHRDIRPRQYF. The CDR3 DNA is TGTGCCACTCACCGGGACATTCGCCCTCGGCAGTACTTC. This chain links TRBV2 with TRBJ2-7, with a weak D call TRBD1 (6 bases). This CDR3 is built from 13 residues. Germline loops: CDR1 SNHLY, CDR2 FYNNEI. V was pared by 10 bases and J by 9 bases, with 22 bases between.

The genes are TRBV4-2 and TRBJ2-5, with 10 bases fitting TRBD2. V lost 4 bases to trimming and J lost 6 bases; unmatched junction nucleotides: 14. The germline V gene has CDR1 LGHNA and CDR2 YNFKEQ. This CDR3 region has 17 residues. DNA of the CDR3: TGTGCCAGCAGCCCCGGACTAGCGGCCCCCTCGTGGAAGACCCAGTACTTC. This encodes CASSPGLAAPSWKTQYF.

The chain is built from TRBV6-1 and TRBJ1-2; TRBD1 aligns across 8 bases. Germline V lookup: CDR1 MNHNS, CDR2 SASEGT. V trimming: 3 bases; J trimming: 3 bases; junction bases outside the gene matches: 9. There are 16 residues in the CDR3. CDR3 nucleotide sequence: TGTGCCAGCAGTGAGGGACAGGCCCTGCTTTACTATGGCTACACCTTC. This codes for CASSEGQALLYYGYTF.

This clone was detected a few times. This chain links TRBV4-1 with TRBJ1-1; D remains ambiguous. The CDR3 sequence is 17 residues long. Trimming pared 3 bases from V and 0 bases from J, leaving 17 bases between. Germline lookup yields CDR1 MGHRA and CDR2 YSYEKL. CDR3 sequence reads: CASSHYYSRTMNTEAFF. The CDR3, as DNA: TGCGCCAGCAGCCATTATTACAGCCGCACAATGAACACTGAAGCTTTCTTT.

The rearrangement uses TRBV28 and TRBJ1-2; D not resolved. This CDR3 has 12 amino acids. Trimming shortened V by 1 base and J by 13 bases, and 13 bases separated the two germline ends. Germline loops: CDR1 MDHEN, CDR2 SYDVKM. Here the CDR3 reads CASSLSRGGSTF. The CDR3 DNA is TGTGCCAGCAGTTTATCACGGGGAGGTTCCACCTTC.

The chain joins TRBV21-1 to TRBJ2-7; the tabulated D call, TRBD1, remains unverified against the DNA. TRBV21-1 is described as a pseudogene. The CDR3 consists of 16 residues. In DNA, the CDR3 is TGTGCCAGCAGCAAAAATTTCCGGACAGGCCTCTACGAGCAGTACTTC. Amino acids: CASSKNFRTGLYEQYF.

The genes are TRBV9 and TRBJ2-7; 8 bases map to TRBD1. V dropped 3 bases and J dropped 0; count of bases not matched to a gene: 5. CDR3 size: 15 residues. CDR1 and CDR2 from the germline V gene are SGDLS and YYNGEE. CDR3 amino acids: CASSAGQGSSYEQYF. In nucleotides, the CDR3 is TGTGCCAGCAGCGCCGGACAGGGAAGCTCCTACGAGCAGTACTTC. Filled out from reference TRBV9 and TRBJ2-7, the complete variable domain reads DSGVTQTPKHLITATGQRVTLRCSPRSGDLSVYWYQQSLDQGLQFLIQYYNGEERAKGNILERFSAQQFPDLHSELNLSSLELGDSALYFCASSAGQGSSYEQYFGPGTRLTVT.

In the case of this clone: Germline and junction disagree at one end, which may indicate a read error. The sample contains more than one DNA sequence encoding this CDR3. The chain recombines TRBV18 with TRBJ1-1; D might be TRBD1 (5 bases). In germline, CDR1 is KGHSH, CDR2 LQKENI. The CDR3 is made up of 15 amino acids. CDR3 sequence: CASSPPRGGGTEAFF. CDR3 sequence (DNA): TGTGCCAGCTCGCCACCACGGGGCGGGGGAACTGAAGCTTTCTTT. Full variable domain (remainder filled in from reference TRBV18 and TRBJ1-1): NAGVMQNPRHLVRRRGQEARLRCSPMKGHSHVYWYRQLPEEGLKFMVYLQKENIIDESGMPKERFSAEFPKEGPSILRIQQVVRGDSAAYFCASSPPRGGGTEAFFGQGTRLTVV.

This clone was counted a single time. The chain links TRBV5-1 to TRBJ1-2, with a tentative D call TRBD1 (6 bases). The ends were cut back, 2 bases at V and 4 bases at J, with 18 bases in the middle. The CDR3 length is 16 residues. The V gene's germline CDR1 is SGHRS and CDR2 YFSETQ. The CDR3, as DNA: TGCGCCAGCAGCTTCACTCGGGGGGCTCCTCTCTATGGCTACACCTTC. Amino acids: CASSFTRGAPLYGYTF.

The chain carries TRBV10-1 and TRBJ2-7, with 8 bases matching TRBD1. This CDR3 is built from 14 residues. Germline V gives CDR1 WNHNN, CDR2 SYGVQD (reference sequence). V shed 2 bases and J 4 bases; nucleotides not matched to a gene: 4. In DNA, the CDR3 is TGCGCCAGCAGTGAGGGACAGGGCCCTTACGAGCAGTACTTC. This codes for CASSEGQGPYEQYF.

This clone showed up just once. V usage is TRBV2 and J usage is TRBJ2-3; TRBD2 agrees at 12 bases. This CDR3 has 17 residues. The junction had 1 base not matched to a gene; V was cut back by 0 bases and J by 0 bases. The germline gives CDR1 SNHLY, CDR2 FYNNEI. The CDR3 DNA reads TGTGCCAGCAGTGAAGCCGGACTAGCGGGGAGCACAGATACGCAGTATTTT. The encoded protein is CASSEAGLAGSTDTQYF. The full variable domain, in which reference TRBV2 and TRBJ2-3 provide the parts outside the CDR3, is EPEVTQTPSHQVTQMGQEVILRCVPISNHLYFYWYRQILGQKVEFLVSFYNNEISEKSEIFDDQFSVERPDGSNFTLKIRSTKLEDSAMYFCASSEAGLAGSTDTQYFGPGTRLTVL.

This chain joins TRBV19 and TRBJ1-4; perhaps TRBD1 as D (6 bases). The germline gives CDR1 LNHDA, CDR2 SQIVND (reference sequence). Trimming took off 5 bases at V and 8 bases at J, with 15 bases between the two ends. This CDR3 region has 14 residues. The CDR3 reads CASSARGALEKLFF. The CDR3 bases are TGTGCCAGTAGTGCACGGGGGGCCTTGGAAAAACTGTTTTTT. The full variable domain, rest sourced from reference TRBV19 and TRBJ1-4, is DGGITQSPKYLFRKEGQNVTLSCEQNLNHDAMYWYRQDPGQGLRLIYYSQIVNDFQKGDIAEGYSVSREKKESFPLTVTSAQKNPTAFYLCASSARGALEKLFFGSGTQLSVL.

The rearrangement joins TRBV19 to TRBJ2-7; TRBD1 agrees at 9 bases. In germline, CDR1 is LNHDA, CDR2 SQIVND (reference sequence). The CDR3 is 15 residues long. V shed 5 bases, J shed 3 bases, and the junction held 8 bases outside the gene matches. This chain's CDR3 is CASSLNRGHGYEQYF. The CDR3 DNA follows: TGTGCCAGTAGTTTGAACAGGGGGCATGGCTACGAGCAGTACTTC.

The table lists this clone with a count of one. This chain links TRBV7-9 with TRBJ1-1; 9 bases match TRBD1. The V gene's germline CDR1 is SEHNR and CDR2 FQNEAQ (reference sequence). V shed 5 bases and J 4 bases; nucleotides not matched to a gene: 14. This CDR3 contains 17 residues. The CDR3 loop reads CASSPWNTGGEGTEAFF. CDR3 in DNA: TGTGCCAGCAGCCCCTGGAACACAGGGGGCGAAGGCACTGAAGCTTTCTTT. The full variable domain, its missing parts supplied by reference TRBV7-9 and TRBJ1-1, is DTGVSQNPRHKITKRGQNVTFRCDPISEHNRLYWYRQTLGQGPEFLTYFQNEAQLEKSRLLSDRFSAERPKGSFSTLEIQRTEQGDSAMYLCASSPWNTGGEGTEAFFGQGTRLTVV.

The rearrangement joins TRBV7-9 to TRBJ2-3; the D gene is possibly TRBD2 (6 bases). Per the germline V gene, CDR1 is SEHNR and CDR2 is FQNEAQ (reference sequence). The CDR3 covers 14 residues. V lost 5 bases to trimming and J lost 5 bases, with 14 bases between them. The CDR3 region is CASSRGQAGDTQYF. The CDR3 DNA reads as TGTGCCAGCAGCCGCGGCCAAGCGGGAGATACGCAGTATTTT.

V gene TRBV27 combines with J gene TRBJ1-1, with 9 bases aligning to TRBD1. The V gene end was trimmed by 2 bases and the J gene end by 8 bases; junction bases not matched to a gene: 9. This CDR3 contains 15 residues. Germline-derived CDR1 and CDR2 are MNHEY and SMNVEV (reference sequence). CDR3 bases: TGTGCCAGCAGTTTACGTGGGACAGGGCGGGGGGAAGCTTTCTTT. As protein: CASSLRGTGRGEAFF.

V usage is TRBV28 and J usage is TRBJ2-1; maybe TRBD2 (5 bases). The germline V gene has CDR1 MDHEN and CDR2 SYDVKM. Trimming stripped 2 bases from V and 0 bases from J, with 8 bases between. This CDR3 has 15 amino acids. CDR3 loop: CASSLIASSYNEQFF. In nucleotides, the CDR3 is TGTGCCAGCAGTTTAATAGCGTCCTCCTACAATGAGCAGTTCTTC.

V is TRBV6-5 and J is TRBJ2-5; 8 bases are shared with TRBD2. CDR1 is MNHEY and CDR2 is SVGAGI in the germline V gene. Trimming took 2 bases from V and 4 from J; bases not matched to a gene: 6. The CDR3 contains 15 residues. As DNA, the CDR3 is TGTGCCAGCAGTTACGACAGCGGGGGAACAGAGACCCAGTACTTC. It specifies CASSYDSGGTETQYF.

The chain recombines TRBV5-1 with TRBJ2-7; 7 bases agree with TRBD2. This CDR3 has 11 residues. The germline V gene encodes CDR1 SGHRS and CDR2 YFSETQ. V dropped 4 bases and J dropped 10; count of bases not matched to a gene: 5. CDR3 loop: CASSREGPQYF. The CDR3, as DNA: TGCGCCAGCAGCAGGGAGGGTCCCCAGTACTTC.

This clone was counted between two and nine times. The J gene is TRBJ2-7, the V gene TRBV5-1; 9 bases line up with TRBD1. The CDR3 runs to 16 residues. Trimming removed 2 bases from V and 4 bases from J; junction bases left unmatched: 10. Germline CDR1 is SGHRS and CDR2 is YFSETQ. The CDR3 DNA reads as TGCGCCAGCAGCTTTGGCCCACAGGGGGCGAGTTACGAGCAGTACTTC. Translated: CASSFGPQGASYEQYF.

V gene TRBV6-1 combines with J gene TRBJ2-7; 11 nucleotides align to TRBD1. V shed 4 bases, J shed 3 bases, and the junction held 5 bases outside the gene matches. This CDR3 has 15 residues. From germline, CDR1 is MNHNS and CDR2 SASEGT. CDR3 loop: CASSGTGGAGYEQYF. DNA of the CDR3: TGTGCCAGCAGTGGGACAGGGGGCGCCGGCTACGAGCAGTACTTC.

This clone was seen a few times. This chain links TRBV6-5 with TRBJ2-7; TRBD1 matches 10 bases. J gave up 3 bases and V 2 bases, and 1 base lay outside the gene matches. Germline V gives CDR1 MNHEY, CDR2 SVGAGI. This CDR3 spans 14 amino acids. The CDR3 bases are TGTGCCAGCAGTTACGGACAGGGGGTCTACGAGCAGTACTTC. Protein: CASSYGQGVYEQYF.